These T cell receptor beta chains were read from a single sample in a study of response to subunit inactivated influenza vaccine. TCRdb reanalysed the RT-PCR reads using MiXCR and keeps one entry per CDR3 protein. The sample yields hundreds of thousands of distinct CDR3 sequences, about 18% seen once. The specimen was PBMCs from blood, collected around 5 days after vaccination. These receptors were obtained from a man in his forties or fifties who received an inactivated influenza vaccine. CDR3s include the opening cysteine and the closing phenylalanine or tryptophan. The D gene is left open where the match is weak. For some rows the clone size is stated as once, few or many, or as a class when expanded; others skip it.

V gene	D gene	J gene	clone size	CDR3 protein	CDR3 DNA
TRBV2	TRBD1	TRBJ1-2	few	CASRDRTGGNYGYTF	TGTGCCAGCAGAGATAGGACAGGGGGCAACTATGGCTACACCTTC
TRBV7-9	NA	TRBJ1-5	few	CASSFVGIESNQPQHF	TGTGCCAGCAGCTTTGTTGGGATAGAGTCAAATCAGCCCCAGCATTTT
TRBV5-1	NA	TRBJ1-6	NA	CASSFTGPYNSPLHF	TGCGCCAGCAGCTTTACAGGGCCCTATAATTCACCCCTCCACTTT
TRBV29-1	NA	TRBJ2-1	NA	CSADIGTFYNEQFF	TGCAGCGCCGACATCGGGACTTTTTACAATGAGCAGTTCTTC
TRBV7-2	TRBD2	TRBJ2-3	few	CASSSTSGGVTQYF	TGTGCCAGCAGCTCGACTAGCGGGGGGGTAACGCAGTATTTT
TRBV9	TRBD2	TRBJ2-2	NA	CASSAGTSGPFPNTGELFF	TGTGCCAGCAGTGCGGGTACTAGCGGGCCTTTTCCGAACACCGGGGAGCTGTTTTTT
TRBV29-1	NA	TRBJ1-2	NA	CSVVWGGLYGYTF	TGCAGCGTTGTGTGGGGGGGACTCTATGGCTACACCTTC
TRBV5-1	NA	TRBJ1-2	many	CASSLAGGDGYTF	TGTGCCAGCAGTTTAGCGGGGGGCGATGGCTACACCTTC
TRBV6-1	TRBD2	TRBJ2-5	NA	CASSRTSGGHYQETQYF	TGTGCCAGCAGCCGGACTAGCGGGGGGCACTATCAAGAGACCCAGTACTTC
TRBV20-1	TRBD2	TRBJ2-7	NA	CSSQRGTSYEQYF	TGCAGCTCACAGCGGGGGACAAGCTACGAGCAGTACTTC
TRBV6-2/TRBV6-3	NA	TRBJ2-1	few	CASSLLAPNEQFF	TGTGCCAGCAGTTTACTAGCCCCCAATGAGCAGTTCTTC
TRBV5-1	TRBD2	TRBJ2-3	NA	CASSWRPASGGTDTQYF	TGCGCCAGCAGCTGGAGGCCTGCTAGCGGGGGCACAGATACGCAGTATTTT
TRBV5-1	TRBD2	TRBJ2-1	NA	CASSLDGRAENEQFF	TGCGCCAGCAGCTTGGACGGGAGGGCCGAAAATGAGCAGTTCTTC
TRBV15	NA	TRBJ1-6	few	CATSRDGYYNSPLHF	TGTGCCACCAGCAGAGACGGATACTATAATTCACCCCTCCACTTT
TRBV20-1	NA	TRBJ2-7	NA	CSARDPRGGGYEQYF	TGCAGTGCTAGAGACCCCCGGGGAGGAGGGTACGAGCAGTACTTC
TRBV29-1	TRBD2	TRBJ2-5	NA	CSVEDWVGGAFETQYF	TGCAGCGTTGAAGATTGGGTCGGGGGGGCCTTTGAGACCCAGTACTTC
TRBV2	TRBD2	TRBJ2-7	few	CASSGGEGLYEQYF	TGTGCCAGCAGTGGGGGGGAGGGCCTGTACGAGCAGTACTTC
TRBV20-1	NA	TRBJ1-1	NA	CSARDQTGSGGTEAFF	TGCAGTGCTAGAGATCAGACAGGATCTGGGGGCACTGAAGCTTTCTTT
TRBV12-3/TRBV12-4	NA	TRBJ2-5	many	CASSLSIGWQETQYF	TGTGCCAGCAGTTTAAGTATAGGTTGGCAAGAGACCCAGTACTTC
TRBV6-1	TRBD2	TRBJ2-5	NA	CASSSGTSLETQYF	TGTGCCAGCAGCTCCGGGACTAGCCTGGAGACCCAGTACTTC
TRBV11-2	TRBD1	TRBJ2-5	few	CASSLAGQMYQETQYF	TGTGCCAGCAGCTTAGCGGGACAGATGTACCAAGAGACCCAGTACTTC
TRBV15	NA	TRBJ2-3	few	CATSRAASTDTQYF	TGTGCCACCAGCAGAGCGGCTAGCACAGATACGCAGTATTTT
TRBV20-1	NA	TRBJ2-7	few	CSARDDPGEQYF	TGCAGTGCTAGAGATGACCCGGGCGAGCAGTACTTC
TRBV25-1	TRBD1	TRBJ2-3	NA	CASSGQGLDTRDTQYF	TGTGCCAGCAGTGGACAGGGGTTGGATACCCGAGATACGCAGTATTTT
TRBV2	NA	TRBJ2-5	NA	CASRPQTGRRETQYF	TGTGCCAGCAGACCCCAGACAGGCCGACGGGAGACCCAGTACTTC
TRBV7-2	TRBD1	TRBJ1-5	few	CASSLAGTGYQPQHF	TGTGCCAGCAGCTTAGCGGGGACAGGGTATCAGCCCCAGCATTTT
TRBV10-3	TRBD1	TRBJ1-2	few	CAAIAGTGQGTSYGYTF	TGTGCCGCCATCGCCGGGACAGGTCAGGGTACTAGCTATGGCTACACCTTC
TRBV7-6	TRBD2	TRBJ2-7	many	CASSYKQEAGDPVEQYF	TGTGCCAGCAGCTACAAGCAGGAGGCGGGGGATCCGGTAGAGCAGTACTTC
TRBV15	NA	TRBJ2-2	few	CATSRDRINTGELFF	TGTGCCACCAGCAGGGACAGAATCAACACCGGGGAGCTGTTTTTT
TRBV20-1	TRBD1	TRBJ2-1	NA	CSARGQGFYNEQFF	TGCAGTGCCAGGGGACAGGGATTTTACAATGAGCAGTTCTTC